The source of this T cell receptor (beta chain) is a study of blood T cells in healthy people across ages. PCR was performed a second time for about 7 to 11 cycles using a sample-barcoded 5' primer and a J-beta primer mix. TCRdb reprocessed the 5' RACE reads with MiXCR, giving one entry per CDR3 protein. The top ten hold about 8% of the sample, which has about 1.7 million distinct CDR3 sequences, approximately 28% seen once. About this clonotype itself: Germline is not matched at one junction end, which may reflect a read error.

Germline-derived CDR1 and CDR2 are DFQATT and SNEGSKA (reference sequence). The CDR3 contains 13 residues. The sequencing input was blood. The chain links TRBV20-1 to TRBJ1-2; D unclear. The sequence was collected from a woman younger than 45 in good health. This chain's CDR3 is CGAPHRETNGYTF. CDR3 nucleotides: TGCGGTGCTCCCCACCGGGAGACGAATGGCTACACCTTC.